A selection of T cell receptor beta chains follows, all from one sample in a study of cytomegalovirus exposure and HLA in healthy donors. This table comes from immunoSEQ multiplex PCR, and its TCRdb copy is limited to in-frame clones, with some not included. The sample comprises about 230,000 clones, roughly 84% of which are singletons, and roughly 0.24% rests with the top ten. The sequencing sample was made of PBMCs. Receptors originate from a girl aged 2-10 years in good health and CMV-seronegative. Both conserved end residues are part of each CDR3. D genes are given only for firm matches. Clone size is given for some rows only: seen once, a few or many times, or a class if the clone is expanded.

>TRBV4-1|NA|TRBJ2-3|NA|13
CASSGGSTDTQYF
>TRBV30|TRBD2|TRBJ2-1|NA|16
CAWVGLAGLSYNEQFF
>TRBV25-1|NA|TRBJ2-3|NA|13
CASSEYRTDTQYF
>TRBV11-3|NA|TRBJ1-1|NA|13
CASGTDRNTEAFF
>TRBV7-9|NA|TRBJ2-7|NA|16
CSSSPLTRDNSYEQYF
>TRBV19|NA|TRBJ2-2|NA|14
CASRRRGDTGELFF
>TRBV10-2|TRBD2|TRBJ2-5|NA|16
CASSESTSIHQETQYF
>TRBV19|TRBD2|TRBJ2-5|NA|18
CASRLYHGMRGGAETQYF
>TRBV6-5|TRBD1|TRBJ2-5|NA|14
CASTQGQGWETQYF
>TRBV25-1|TRBD1|TRBJ2-4|NA|15
CASSDPGQGVDIQYF
>TRBV27|TRBD2|NA|NA|13
CASSPGLSYEQYF
>TRBV6-4|TRBD1|TRBJ1-1|few|12
CASRALTGEAFF
>TRBV2|NA|TRBJ2-5|NA|12
CASKGGGETQYF
>TRBV7-2|NA|TRBJ2-7|NA|17
CASSLAIGGRGSGEQYF
>TRBV7-9|NA|TRBJ2-1|NA|15
CASSLTKGGAEGQFF
>TRBV30|NA|TRBJ1-5|NA|15
CAWSEPNYSNQPQHF
>TRBV29-1|TRBD1|TRBJ2-7|once|13
CSGSYGQGNEQYF
>TRBV15|TRBD1|TRBJ2-4|NA|16
CATSRDGTGGGNIQYF
>TRBV4-1|TRBD2|TRBJ2-2|NA|15
CASSRGLADTGELFF
>TRBV5-4|TRBD1|TRBJ2-1|NA|14
CASSPDVQTGGKFF
>TRBV2|NA|TRBJ2-5|few|14
CASTGRQFQETQYF
>TRBV6-1|TRBD1|TRBJ2-7|few|13
CASSLTGHYEQYF
>TRBV7-9|TRBD2|TRBJ2-1|NA|16
CSSSLRLAGENNEQFF
>TRBV19|NA|TRBJ1-5|NA|15
CATTRTVRGNQPQHF
>TRBV7-6|NA|TRBJ2-2|NA|16
CASSLGTLMYTGELFF
>TRBV5-1|TRBD1|TRBJ1-2|NA|13
CASSLEGGRSYTF
>TRBV30|NA|TRBJ1-1|NA|15
CAWSWEGLKVYEAFF
>TRBV6-5|TRBD2|TRBJ2-7|NA|14
CASSRGPFGGEQYF
>TRBV4-1|NA|TRBJ1-1|NA|15
CASSQAPTGRGEAFF
>TRBV15|NA|TRBJ1-6|NA|14
CATSRGVSRTPLHF
>TRBV27|TRBD1|TRBJ1-2|NA|15
CASSLKPGQGLGYTF
>TRBV5-4|NA|TRBJ2-7|once|15
CASSWAHGTSYEQYF
>TRBV30|TRBD1|TRBJ1-5|once|14
CAWKGQGGDQPQHF
>TRBV7-6|TRBD2|TRBJ2-3|NA|18
CASSLRGLAGSSTDTQYF
>TRBV5-6|NA|TRBJ1-1|few|15
CASSLTATMNTEAFF
>TRBV15|TRBD1|TRBJ1-5|NA|19
CATSREHRGPGLSNQPQHF
>TRBV10-1|TRBD1|TRBJ2-5|NA|16
CASSESMAGGQETQYF
>TRBV5-6|TRBD2|NA|NA|16
CASSWTSGSSSYEQYF
>TRBV9|NA|TRBJ2-3|NA|17
CASSVGSGGSIPDTQYF
>TRBV6-5|NA|TRBJ2-3|NA|14
CASSYSTASDTQYF
>TRBV2|NA|TRBJ1-5|NA|15
CASSGPGVSNQPQHF
>TRBV6-5|TRBD1|TRBJ1-2|NA|14
CASSYSTGGYGYTF
>TRBV30|TRBD1|TRBJ1-2|NA|13
CACSGQGVYGYTF